The 11 T cell receptor beta chains listed next were all sequenced from one sample in a study of glioma-infiltrating T cells after dendritic cell vaccination. Noted time point: after dendritic cell vaccination, including at tumor progression/relapse. Assay: immunoSEQ multiplex PCR; the TCRdb copy retains only in-frame clones and omits some. In the table there are just under 60,000 clones, roughly four fifths of which are singletons. Sequencing used blood, obtained after dendritic cell vaccination. The receptor source for this set is a human donor with glioblastoma.

V gene TRBV6-1 combines with J gene TRBJ2-2; 10 bases align to TRBD2. The CDR3 is 15 residues long. Germline values: CDR1 MNHNS, CDR2 SASEGT. The ends lost 6 bases at V and 5 bases at J; junction bases unmatched: 6. The CDR3 here is CASSALAGETGELFF. CDR3 sequence (DNA): TGTGCCAGCAGCGCTCTAGCGGGGGAGACCGGGGAGCTGTTTTTT.

This clone has just one count. The chain employs TRBV6-4 and TRBJ2-1; no clear D. CDR1 and CDR2 from the germline V gene are MRHNA and SNTAGT. The CDR3 is 13 residues long. V dropped 0 bases and J dropped 13 bases, with 13 bases sitting between them. Here the CDR3 reads CASSDSLADPQFF. The CDR3 coding sequence is TGTGCCAGCAGTGACTCGCTGGCAGATCCTCAGTTCTTC.

The rearrangement joins TRBV27 to TRBJ1-3; D is undetermined. V was pared by 3 bases and J by 0 bases, with 6 bases between. The CDR3 is 14 residues long. Germline V lookup: CDR1 MNHEY, CDR2 SMNVEV (reference sequence). CDR3 region: CASSFSFSGNTIYF. The CDR3 bases are TGTGCCAGCAGTTTCTCGTTCTCTGGAAACACCATATATTTT.

The genes are TRBV6-5 and TRBJ2-7; a weak D match, TRBD1 (5 bases). This CDR3 is 16 amino acids long. V was clipped by 0 bases and J by 6 bases, with 18 bases between them. Germline V gene sequence: CDR1 MNHEY, CDR2 SVGAGI. The CDR3: CASSYSIQGPSGEQYF. CDR3 DNA: TGTGCCAGCAGTTACTCGATCCAGGGTCCCTCCGGCGAGCAGTACTTC.

The CDR3 DNA sequence: TGCGCCAGCAGCTCGCAGGGGTCGCGGGAGACCCAGTACTTC. Translating it yields CASSSQGSRETQYF. This chain uses TRBV5-1 with TRBJ2-5; a possible D gene is TRBD1 (6 bases). V was pared by 3 bases and J by 5 bases, with 14 bases between. This CDR3 is 14 amino acids long. The germline gives CDR1 SGHRS, CDR2 YFSETQ.

The chain has TRBV6-1 and TRBJ2-7, with D perhaps matching TRBD1 (6 bases). The V and J ends lost 2 bases and 6 bases respectively, with 17 bases between them. Germline V gene data show CDR1 as MNHNS and CDR2 as SASEGT. CDR3 length: 15 residues. The CDR3 bases are TGTGCCAGCAGTGAATCGGCAGGGGCCTTCGGCGAGCAGTACTTC. It codes for CASSESAGAFGEQYF.

The chain joins TRBV18 to TRBJ2-5; 10 positions match TRBD2. Trimming cost V 4 bases and J 4 bases; bases outside gene matches: 3. Germline assignment: CDR1 KGHSH and CDR2 LQKENI. This CDR3 contains 14 residues. This chain's CDR3 is CASSRTSGLETQYF. CDR3 in DNA: TGTGCCAGCTCACGGACTAGCGGACTAGAGACCCAGTACTTC.

V gene TRBV5-8 combines with J gene TRBJ1-6, with 11 nucleotides matching TRBD1. The CDR3 spans 17 residues. The trim removed 3 bases at V and 9 bases at J, leaving 11 bases unmatched. Germline V CDR1 and CDR2: SGHTS, YDEGEE. CDR3 sequence reads: CASSSGDRGFSGSPLHF. The DNA for the CDR3 is TGTGCCAGCAGCTCCGGGGACAGGGGGTTTTCGGGTTCACCCCTCCACTTT.

The chain is built from TRBV15 and TRBJ1-5, with unresolved D. V lost 3 bases to trimming and J lost 6 bases, with 6 bases between them. Looked up from germline, CDR1 is LNHNV and CDR2 is YYDKDF (reference sequence). The CDR3 is 12 amino acids. CDR3: CATSSGGQPQHF. The CDR3 region has the DNA TGTGCCACCAGCAGTGGAGGTCAGCCCCAGCATTTT.

The rearrangement links TRBV2 to TRBJ1-2, with a possible D match to TRBD1 (5 bases). The V gene's germline CDR1 is SNHLY and CDR2 FYNNEI. CDR3 length equals 14 residues. V lost 7 bases to trimming and J lost 4 bases, with 16 bases between them. CDR3 coding DNA: TGTGCCAGCATACTTATCCAGGGCTCCTATGGCTACACCTTC. Translating gives CASILIQGSYGYTF.

The chain has TRBV7-9 and TRBJ2-3; the D gene is possibly TRBD2 (6 bases). The V and J ends lost 5 bases and 1 base respectively, with 16 bases between them. Germline CDR1 SEHNR, CDR2 FQNEAQ (reference sequence). The CDR3 runs to 16 residues. This CDR3 reads CASSPGPQRGTDTQYF. CDR3 sequence (DNA): TGTGCCAGCAGCCCCGGTCCTCAGCGGGGCACAGATACGCAGTATTTT.